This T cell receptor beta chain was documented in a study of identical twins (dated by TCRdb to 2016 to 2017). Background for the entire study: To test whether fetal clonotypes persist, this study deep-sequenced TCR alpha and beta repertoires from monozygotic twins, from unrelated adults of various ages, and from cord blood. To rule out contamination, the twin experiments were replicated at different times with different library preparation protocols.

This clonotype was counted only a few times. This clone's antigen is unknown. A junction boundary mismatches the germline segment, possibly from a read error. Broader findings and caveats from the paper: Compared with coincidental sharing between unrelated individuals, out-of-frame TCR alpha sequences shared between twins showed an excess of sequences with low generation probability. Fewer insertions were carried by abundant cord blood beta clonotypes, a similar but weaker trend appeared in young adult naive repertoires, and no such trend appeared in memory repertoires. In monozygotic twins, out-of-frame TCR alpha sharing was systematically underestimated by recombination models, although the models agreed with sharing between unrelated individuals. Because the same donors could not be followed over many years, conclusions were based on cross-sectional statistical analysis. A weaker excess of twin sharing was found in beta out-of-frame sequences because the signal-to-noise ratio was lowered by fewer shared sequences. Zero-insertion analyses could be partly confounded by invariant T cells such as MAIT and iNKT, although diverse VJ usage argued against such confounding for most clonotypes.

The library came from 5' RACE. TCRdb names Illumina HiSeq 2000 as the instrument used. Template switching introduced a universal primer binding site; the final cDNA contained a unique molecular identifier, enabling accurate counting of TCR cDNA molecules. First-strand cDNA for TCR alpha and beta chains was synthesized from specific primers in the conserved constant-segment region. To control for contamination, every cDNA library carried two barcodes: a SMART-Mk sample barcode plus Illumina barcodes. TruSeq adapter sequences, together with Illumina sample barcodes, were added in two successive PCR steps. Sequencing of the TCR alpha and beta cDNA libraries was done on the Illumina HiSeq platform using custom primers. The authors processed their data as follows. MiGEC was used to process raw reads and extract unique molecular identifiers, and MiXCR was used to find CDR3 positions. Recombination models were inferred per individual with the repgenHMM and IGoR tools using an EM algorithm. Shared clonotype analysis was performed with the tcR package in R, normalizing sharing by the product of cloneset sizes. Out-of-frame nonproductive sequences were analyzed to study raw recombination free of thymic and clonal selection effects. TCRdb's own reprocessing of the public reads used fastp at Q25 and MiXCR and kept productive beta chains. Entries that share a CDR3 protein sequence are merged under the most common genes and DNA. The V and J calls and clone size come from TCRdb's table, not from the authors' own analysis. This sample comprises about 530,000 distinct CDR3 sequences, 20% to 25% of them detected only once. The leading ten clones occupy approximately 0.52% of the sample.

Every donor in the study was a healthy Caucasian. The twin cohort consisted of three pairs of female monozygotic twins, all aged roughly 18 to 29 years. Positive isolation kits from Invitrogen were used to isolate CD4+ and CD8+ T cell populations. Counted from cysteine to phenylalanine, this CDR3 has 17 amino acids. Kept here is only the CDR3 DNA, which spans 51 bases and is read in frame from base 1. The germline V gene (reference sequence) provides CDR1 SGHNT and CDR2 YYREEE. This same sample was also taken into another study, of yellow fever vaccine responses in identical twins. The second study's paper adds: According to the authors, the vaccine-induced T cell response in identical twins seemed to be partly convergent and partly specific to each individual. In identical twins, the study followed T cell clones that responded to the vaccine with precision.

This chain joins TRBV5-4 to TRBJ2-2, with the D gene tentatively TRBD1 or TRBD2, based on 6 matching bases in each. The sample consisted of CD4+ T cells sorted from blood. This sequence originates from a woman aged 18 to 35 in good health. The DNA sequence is TGTGCCAGCAGTCGGGGGTCCAGGGGATCGAACGCCGGGGAGCTGTTTTTT. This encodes CASSRGSRGSNAGELFF.